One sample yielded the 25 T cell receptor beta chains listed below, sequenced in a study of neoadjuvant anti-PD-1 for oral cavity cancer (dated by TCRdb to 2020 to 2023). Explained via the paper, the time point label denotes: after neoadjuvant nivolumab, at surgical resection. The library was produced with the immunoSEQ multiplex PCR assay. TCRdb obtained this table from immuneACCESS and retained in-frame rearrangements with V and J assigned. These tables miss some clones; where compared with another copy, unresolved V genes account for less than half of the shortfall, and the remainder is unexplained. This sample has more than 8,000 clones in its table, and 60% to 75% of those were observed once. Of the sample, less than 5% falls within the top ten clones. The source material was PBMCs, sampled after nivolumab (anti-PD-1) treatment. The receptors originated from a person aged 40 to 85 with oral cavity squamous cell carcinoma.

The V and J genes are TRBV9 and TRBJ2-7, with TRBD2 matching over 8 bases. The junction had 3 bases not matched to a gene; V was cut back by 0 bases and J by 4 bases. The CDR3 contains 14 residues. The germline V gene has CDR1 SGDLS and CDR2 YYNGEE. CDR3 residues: CASSVAGGDYEQYF. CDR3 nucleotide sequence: TGTGCCAGCAGCGTAGCCGGGGGGGATTACGAGCAGTACTTC.

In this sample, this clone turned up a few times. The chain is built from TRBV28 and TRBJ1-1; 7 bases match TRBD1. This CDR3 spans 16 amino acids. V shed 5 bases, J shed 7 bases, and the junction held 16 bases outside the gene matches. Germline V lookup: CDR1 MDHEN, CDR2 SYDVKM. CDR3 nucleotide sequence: TGTGCCAGCAGTCCCGTAAGGGGGGGCAGGGGGAGTGAAGCTTTCTTT. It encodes CASSPVRGGRGSEAFF.

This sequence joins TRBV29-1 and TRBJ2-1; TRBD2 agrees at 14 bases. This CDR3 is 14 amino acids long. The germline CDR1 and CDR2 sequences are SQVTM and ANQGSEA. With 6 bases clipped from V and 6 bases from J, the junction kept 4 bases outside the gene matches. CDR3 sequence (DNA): TGCAGCGTGGGACTAGCGGGGGCCCCCAATGAGCAGTTCTTC. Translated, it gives CSVGLAGAPNEQFF.

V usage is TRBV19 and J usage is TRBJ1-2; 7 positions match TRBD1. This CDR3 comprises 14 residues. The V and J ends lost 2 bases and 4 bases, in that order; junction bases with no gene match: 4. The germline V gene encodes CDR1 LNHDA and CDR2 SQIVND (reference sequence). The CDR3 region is CASSIRGTVYGYTF. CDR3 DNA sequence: TGTGCCAGTAGTATAAGGGGGACAGTCTATGGCTACACCTTC. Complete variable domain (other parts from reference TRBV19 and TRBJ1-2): DGGITQSPKYLFRKEGQNVTLSCEQNLNHDAMYWYRQDPGQGLRLIYYSQIVNDFQKGDIAEGYSVSREKKESFPLTVTSAQKNPTAFYLCASSIRGTVYGYTFGSGTRLTVV.

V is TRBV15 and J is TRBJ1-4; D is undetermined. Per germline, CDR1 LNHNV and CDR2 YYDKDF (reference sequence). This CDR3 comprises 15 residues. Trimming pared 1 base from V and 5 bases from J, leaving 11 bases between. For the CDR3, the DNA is TGTGCCACCAGCAGAGCAGGACTTAGGAATGAAAAACTGTTTTTT. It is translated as CATSRAGLRNEKLFF. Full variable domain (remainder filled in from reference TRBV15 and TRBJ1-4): DAMVIQNPRYQVTQFGKPVTLSCSQTLNHNVMYWYQQKSSQAPKLLFHYYDKDFNNEADTPDNFQSRRPNTSFCFLDIRSPGLGDTAMYLCATSRAGLRNEKLFFGSGTQLSVL.

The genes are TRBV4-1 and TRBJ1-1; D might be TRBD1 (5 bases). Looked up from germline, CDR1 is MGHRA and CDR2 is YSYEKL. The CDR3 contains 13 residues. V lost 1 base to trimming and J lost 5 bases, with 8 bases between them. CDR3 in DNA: TGCGCCAGCAGCCAAGGGAGGGGAACTGAAGCTTTCTTT. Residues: CASSQGRGTEAFF.

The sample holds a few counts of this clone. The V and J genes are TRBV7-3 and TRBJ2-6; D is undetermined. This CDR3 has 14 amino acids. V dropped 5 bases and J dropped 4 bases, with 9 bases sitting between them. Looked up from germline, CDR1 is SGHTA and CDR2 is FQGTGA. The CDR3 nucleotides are TGTGCCAGCAGCCTCACCTCCGGGGCCAACGTCCTGACTTTC. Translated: CASSLTSGANVLTF.

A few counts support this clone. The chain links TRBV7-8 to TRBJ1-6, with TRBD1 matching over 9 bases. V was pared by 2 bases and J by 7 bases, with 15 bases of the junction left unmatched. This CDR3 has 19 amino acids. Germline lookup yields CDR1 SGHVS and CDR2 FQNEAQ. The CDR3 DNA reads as TGTGCCAGCAGCTTAATTTCCCCCGGGACAGGGATTTCGAATTCACCCCTCCACTTT. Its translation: CASSLISPGTGISNSPLHF.

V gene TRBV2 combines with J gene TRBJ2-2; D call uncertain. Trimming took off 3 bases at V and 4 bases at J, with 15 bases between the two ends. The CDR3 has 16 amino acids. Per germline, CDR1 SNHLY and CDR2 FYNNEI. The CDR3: CASSEGTAGVTGELFF. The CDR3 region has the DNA TGTGCCAGCAGTGAGGGCACGGCAGGAGTCACCGGGGAGCTGTTTTTT.

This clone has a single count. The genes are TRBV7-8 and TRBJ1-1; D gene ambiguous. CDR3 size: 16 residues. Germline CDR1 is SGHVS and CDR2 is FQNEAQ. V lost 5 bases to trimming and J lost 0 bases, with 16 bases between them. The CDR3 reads CASSTIGRVMNTEAFF. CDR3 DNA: TGTGCCAGCAGCACAATAGGGCGGGTAATGAACACTGAAGCTTTCTTT.

The CDR3 coding sequence is TGTGCCAGCAGTAGAGAGACAGGGCGGGGTGGCTACACCTTC. Its protein is CASSRETGRGGYTF. The chain recombines TRBV27 with TRBJ1-2; 7 nucleotides line up with TRBD1. Trimming at V came to 5 bases and at J to 7 bases, leaving 10 bases not matched to a gene. CDR3 length: 14 residues. Looked up from germline, CDR1 is MNHEY and CDR2 is SMNVEV (reference sequence).

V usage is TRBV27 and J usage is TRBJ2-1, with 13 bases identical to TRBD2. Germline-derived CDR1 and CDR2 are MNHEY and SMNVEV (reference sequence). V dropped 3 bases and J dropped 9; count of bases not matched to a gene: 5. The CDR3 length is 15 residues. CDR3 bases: TGTGCCAGCAGTTTGACTAGCGGGAGGTCAGGTGAGCAGTTCTTC. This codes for CASSLTSGRSGEQFF.

The CDR3 here is CASSLRESNQPQHF. CDR3 coding DNA: TGTGCCAGCAGTTTGAGGGAGAGCAATCAGCCCCAGCATTTT. V and J are TRBV27 and TRBJ1-5; no clear D gene. CDR3 length: 14 amino acids. V lost 3 bases to trimming and J lost 1 base, with 7 bases between them. Germline-derived CDR1 and CDR2 are MNHEY and SMNVEV (reference sequence).

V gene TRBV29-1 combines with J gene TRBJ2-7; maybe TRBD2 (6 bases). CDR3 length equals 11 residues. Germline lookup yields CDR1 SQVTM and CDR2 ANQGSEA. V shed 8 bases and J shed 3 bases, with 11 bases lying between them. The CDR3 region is CSFHGGYEQYF. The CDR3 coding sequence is TGCAGCTTTCACGGGGGCTACGAGCAGTACTTC.

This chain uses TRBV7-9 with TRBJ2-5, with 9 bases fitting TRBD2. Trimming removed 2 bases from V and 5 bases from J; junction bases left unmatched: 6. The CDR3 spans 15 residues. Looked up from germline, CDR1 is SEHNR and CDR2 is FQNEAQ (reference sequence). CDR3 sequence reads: CASSLPSGGSETQYF. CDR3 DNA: TGTGCCAGCAGCTTACCCAGCGGGGGGTCGGAGACCCAGTACTTC.

The CDR3 DNA reads as TGTAGTAGCGGGGCGCGACCCAATGAGCAGTTCTTC. Protein: CSSGARPNEQFF. The rearrangement joins TRBV10-3 to TRBJ2-1; 8 nucleotides match TRBD2. CDR3 length equals 12 residues. CDR1 ENHRY and CDR2 SYGVKD come from the germline V gene.

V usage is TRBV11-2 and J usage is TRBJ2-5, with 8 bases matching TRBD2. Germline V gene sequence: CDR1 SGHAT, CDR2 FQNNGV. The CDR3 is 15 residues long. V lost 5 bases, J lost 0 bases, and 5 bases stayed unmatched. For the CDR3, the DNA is TGTGCCAGCAGCAGACTACTAGCGGACCAAGAGACCCAGTACTTC. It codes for CASSRLLADQETQYF.

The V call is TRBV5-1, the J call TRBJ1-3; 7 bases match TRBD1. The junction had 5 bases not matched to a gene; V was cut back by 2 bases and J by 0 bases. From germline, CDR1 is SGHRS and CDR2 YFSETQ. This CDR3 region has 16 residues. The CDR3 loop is CASSLEGARSGNTIYF. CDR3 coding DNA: TGCGCCAGCAGCTTAGAGGGGGCTCGCTCTGGAAACACCATATATTTT.

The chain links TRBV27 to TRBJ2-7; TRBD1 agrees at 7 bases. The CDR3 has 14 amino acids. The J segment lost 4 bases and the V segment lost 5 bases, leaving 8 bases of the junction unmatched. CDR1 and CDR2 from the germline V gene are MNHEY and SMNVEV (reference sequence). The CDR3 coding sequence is TGTGCCAGCAGTACCGACAGGGTGAGGTACGAGCAGTACTTC. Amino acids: CASSTDRVRYEQYF.

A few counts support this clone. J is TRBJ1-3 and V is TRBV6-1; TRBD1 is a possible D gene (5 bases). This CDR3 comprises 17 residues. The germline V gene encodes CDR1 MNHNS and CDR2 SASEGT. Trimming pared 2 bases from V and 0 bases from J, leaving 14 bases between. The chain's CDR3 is CASSEPLGPFSGNTIYF. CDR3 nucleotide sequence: TGTGCCAGCAGTGAACCCTTGGGACCCTTCTCTGGAAACACCATATATTTT.

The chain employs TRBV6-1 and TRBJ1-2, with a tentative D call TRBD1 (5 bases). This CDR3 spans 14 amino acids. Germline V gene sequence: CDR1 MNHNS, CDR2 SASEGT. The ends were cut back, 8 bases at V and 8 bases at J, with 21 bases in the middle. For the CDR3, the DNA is TGTGCCAGCTTGGGTGGGGCCACTCCCGGAGGCTACACCTTC. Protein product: CASLGGATPGGYTF.

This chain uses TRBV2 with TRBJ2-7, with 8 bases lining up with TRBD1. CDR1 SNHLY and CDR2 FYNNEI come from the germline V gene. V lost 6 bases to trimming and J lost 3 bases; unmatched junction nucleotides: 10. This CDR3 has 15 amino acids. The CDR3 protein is CASRVGQGLIYEQYF. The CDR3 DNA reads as TGTGCCAGCAGGGTCGGACAGGGCTTGATCTACGAGCAGTACTTC.

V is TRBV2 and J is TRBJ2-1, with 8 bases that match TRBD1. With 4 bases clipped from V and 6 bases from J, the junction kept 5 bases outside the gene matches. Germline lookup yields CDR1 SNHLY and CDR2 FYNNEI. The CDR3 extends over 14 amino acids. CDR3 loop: CASSVQGGSNEQFF. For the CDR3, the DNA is TGTGCCAGCAGTGTACAGGGGGGCTCCAATGAGCAGTTCTTC.

CDR3 amino acids: CASSFSGAEYF. CDR3 bases: TGTGCCAGCAGCTTTTCGGGGGCTGAGTACTTC. This sequence joins TRBV7-9 and TRBJ2-7, with D possibly being TRBD1 or TRBD2 (6 bases each). The ends were cut back, 3 bases at V and 11 bases at J, with 11 bases in the middle. The CDR3 consists of 11 residues. Germline lookup yields CDR1 SEHNR and CDR2 FQNEAQ (reference sequence).

The CDR3 DNA is TGTGCCAGCAGCCTTGGGACAGGGCCCCTCTACGAGCAGTACTTC. Translation gives CASSLGTGPLYEQYF. The genes are TRBV14 and TRBJ2-7, with 9 bases identical to TRBD1. Germline V gives CDR1 SGHDN, CDR2 FVKESK. The ends lost 4 bases at V and 3 bases at J; junction bases unmatched: 7. The CDR3 runs 15 residues.